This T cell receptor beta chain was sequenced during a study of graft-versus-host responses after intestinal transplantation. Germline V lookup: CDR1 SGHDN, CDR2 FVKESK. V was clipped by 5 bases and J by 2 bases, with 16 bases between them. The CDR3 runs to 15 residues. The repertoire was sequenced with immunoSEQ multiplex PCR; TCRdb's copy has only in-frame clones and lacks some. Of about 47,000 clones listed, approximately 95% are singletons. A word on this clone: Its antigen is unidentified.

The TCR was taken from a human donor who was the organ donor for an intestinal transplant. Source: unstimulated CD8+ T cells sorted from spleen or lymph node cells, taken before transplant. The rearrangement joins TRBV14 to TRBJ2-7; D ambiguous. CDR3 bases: TGTGCCAGCAGCTACCGCTCAGGTGCAGCCTACGAGCAGTACTTC. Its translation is CASSYRSGAAYEQYF.